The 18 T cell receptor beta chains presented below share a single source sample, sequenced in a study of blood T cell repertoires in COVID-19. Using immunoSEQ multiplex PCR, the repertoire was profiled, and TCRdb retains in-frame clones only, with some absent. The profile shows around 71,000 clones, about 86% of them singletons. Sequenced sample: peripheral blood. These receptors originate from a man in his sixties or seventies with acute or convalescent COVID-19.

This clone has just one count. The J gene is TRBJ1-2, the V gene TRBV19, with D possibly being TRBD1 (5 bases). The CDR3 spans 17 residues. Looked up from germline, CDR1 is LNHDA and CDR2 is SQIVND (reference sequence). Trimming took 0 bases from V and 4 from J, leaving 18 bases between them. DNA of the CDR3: TGTGCCAGTAGTATAGATGGGGCAGCGCGCCTGGGCTATGGCTACACCTTC. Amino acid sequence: CASSIDGAARLGYGYTF.

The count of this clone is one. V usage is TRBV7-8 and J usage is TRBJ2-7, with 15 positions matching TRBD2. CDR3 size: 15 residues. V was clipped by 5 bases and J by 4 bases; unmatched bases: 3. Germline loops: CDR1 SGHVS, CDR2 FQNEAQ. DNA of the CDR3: TGTGCCAGCAGCCTAGGACTAGCGGGAGGGTACGAGCAGTACTTC. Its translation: CASSLGLAGGYEQYF.

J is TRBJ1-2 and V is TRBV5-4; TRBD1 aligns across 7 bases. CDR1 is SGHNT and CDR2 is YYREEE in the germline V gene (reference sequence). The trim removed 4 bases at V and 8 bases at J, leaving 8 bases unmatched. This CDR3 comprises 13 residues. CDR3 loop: CASSRQGTGGYTF. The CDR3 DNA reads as TGTGCCAGCAGCCGACAGGGAACGGGCGGCTACACCTTC.

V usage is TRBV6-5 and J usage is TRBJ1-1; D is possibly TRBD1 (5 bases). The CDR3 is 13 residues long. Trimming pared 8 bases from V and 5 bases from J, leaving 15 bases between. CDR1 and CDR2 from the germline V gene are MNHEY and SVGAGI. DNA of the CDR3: TGTGCCAGCTCAAGGGCGGGGGTAACTGAAGCTTTCTTT. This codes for CASSRAGVTEAFF.

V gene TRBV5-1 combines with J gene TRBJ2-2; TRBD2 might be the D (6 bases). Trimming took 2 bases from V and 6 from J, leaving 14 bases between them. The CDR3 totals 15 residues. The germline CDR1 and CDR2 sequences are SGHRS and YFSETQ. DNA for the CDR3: TGCGCCAGCAGCTTATCCGGGAGAGTTGCCGGGGAGCTGTTTTTT. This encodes CASSLSGRVAGELFF.

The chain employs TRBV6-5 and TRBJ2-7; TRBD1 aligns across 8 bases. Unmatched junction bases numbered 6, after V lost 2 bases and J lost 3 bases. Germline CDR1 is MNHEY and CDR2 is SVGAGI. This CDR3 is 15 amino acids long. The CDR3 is CASSYGAGGSYEQYF. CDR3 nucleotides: TGTGCCAGCAGTTACGGGGCAGGGGGCAGCTACGAGCAGTACTTC.

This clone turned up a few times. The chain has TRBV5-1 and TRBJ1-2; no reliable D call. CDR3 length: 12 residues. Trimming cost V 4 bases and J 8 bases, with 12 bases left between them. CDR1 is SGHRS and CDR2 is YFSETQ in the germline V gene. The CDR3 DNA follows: TGCGCCAGCAGCCCCCGATCGGAGGGCTACACCTTC. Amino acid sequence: CASSPRSEGYTF.

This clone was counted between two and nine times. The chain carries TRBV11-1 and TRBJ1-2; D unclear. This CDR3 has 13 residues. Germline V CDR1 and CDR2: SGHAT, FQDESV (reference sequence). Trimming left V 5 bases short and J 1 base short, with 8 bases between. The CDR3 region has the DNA TGTGCCAGCAGCGGGCAGCATAACTATGGCTACACCTTC. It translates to CASSGQHNYGYTF.

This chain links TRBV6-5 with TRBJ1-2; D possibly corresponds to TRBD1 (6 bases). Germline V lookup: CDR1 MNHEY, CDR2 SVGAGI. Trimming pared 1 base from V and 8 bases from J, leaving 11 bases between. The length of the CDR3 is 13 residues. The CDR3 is CASSYLDRRGYTF. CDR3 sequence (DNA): TGTGCCAGCAGTTACTTGGACAGACGCGGCTACACCTTC.

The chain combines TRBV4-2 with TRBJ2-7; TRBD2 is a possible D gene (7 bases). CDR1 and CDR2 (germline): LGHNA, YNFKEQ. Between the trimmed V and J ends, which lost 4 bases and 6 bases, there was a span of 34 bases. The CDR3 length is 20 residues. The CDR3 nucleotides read TGTGCCAGCAGCCCACCGATATACGGGGGGCGGGAGAGAAATGGTGGCGAGCAGTACTTC. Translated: CASSPPIYGGRERNGGEQYF.

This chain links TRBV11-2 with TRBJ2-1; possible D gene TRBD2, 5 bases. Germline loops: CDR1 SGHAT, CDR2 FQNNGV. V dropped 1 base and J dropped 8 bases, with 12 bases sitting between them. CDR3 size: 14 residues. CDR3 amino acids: CASSLGTPTDEQFF. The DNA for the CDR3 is TGTGCCAGCAGCTTAGGGACTCCTACTGATGAGCAGTTCTTC.

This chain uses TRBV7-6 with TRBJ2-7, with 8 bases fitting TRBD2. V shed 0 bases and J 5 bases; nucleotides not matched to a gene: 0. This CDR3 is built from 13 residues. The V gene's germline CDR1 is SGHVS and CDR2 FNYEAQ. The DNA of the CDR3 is TGTGCCAGCAGCTTAGCGCGGGGGGACGAGCAGTACTTC. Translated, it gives CASSLARGDEQYF.

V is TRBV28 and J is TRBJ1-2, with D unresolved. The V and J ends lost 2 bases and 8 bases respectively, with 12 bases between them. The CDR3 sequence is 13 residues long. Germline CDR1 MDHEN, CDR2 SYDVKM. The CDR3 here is CASSLMSGNGYTF. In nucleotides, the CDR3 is TGTGCCAGCAGTTTAATGTCCGGGAACGGCTACACCTTC.

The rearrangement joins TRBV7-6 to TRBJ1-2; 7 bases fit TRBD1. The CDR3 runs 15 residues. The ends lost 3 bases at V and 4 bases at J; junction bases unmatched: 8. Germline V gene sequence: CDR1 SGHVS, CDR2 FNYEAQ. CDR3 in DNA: TGTGCCAGCAGCTTGTCGGAGACAGGGACCTATGGCTACACCTTC. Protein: CASSLSETGTYGYTF.

The CDR3 DNA sequence: TGTGCCAGCACCCGGACAGGGGGTCGCTATGGCTACACCTTC. It translates to CASTRTGGRYGYTF. The chain couples TRBV5-6 to TRBJ1-2; 10 bases are shared with TRBD1. Germline V lookup: CDR1 SGHDT, CDR2 YYEEEE. The CDR3 contains 14 residues. The J segment lost 4 bases and the V segment lost 6 bases, leaving 6 bases of the junction unmatched.

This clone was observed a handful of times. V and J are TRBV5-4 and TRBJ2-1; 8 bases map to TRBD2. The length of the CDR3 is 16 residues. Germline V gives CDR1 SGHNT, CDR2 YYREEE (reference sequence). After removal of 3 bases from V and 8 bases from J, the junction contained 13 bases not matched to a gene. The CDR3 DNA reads TGTGCCAGCAGCTATCAGCGGGAGACTATGCCGTATGAGCAGTTCTTC. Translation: CASSYQRETMPYEQFF.

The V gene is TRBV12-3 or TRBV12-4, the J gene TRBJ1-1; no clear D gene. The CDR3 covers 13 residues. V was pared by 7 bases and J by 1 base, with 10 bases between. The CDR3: CASTSGGNTEAFF. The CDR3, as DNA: TGTGCCAGCACCTCCGGAGGGAACACTGAAGCTTTCTTT.

The CDR3 region has the DNA TGTGCCAGCAGCCCACAGGGGGCAGCTAACTATGGCTACACCTTC. Residues: CASSPQGAANYGYTF. The chain couples TRBV7-9 to TRBJ1-2, with 9 bases lining up with TRBD1. Germline lookup yields CDR1 SEHNR and CDR2 FQNEAQ (reference sequence). The CDR3 runs to 15 residues. The trim removed 5 bases at V and 0 bases at J, leaving 4 bases unmatched.